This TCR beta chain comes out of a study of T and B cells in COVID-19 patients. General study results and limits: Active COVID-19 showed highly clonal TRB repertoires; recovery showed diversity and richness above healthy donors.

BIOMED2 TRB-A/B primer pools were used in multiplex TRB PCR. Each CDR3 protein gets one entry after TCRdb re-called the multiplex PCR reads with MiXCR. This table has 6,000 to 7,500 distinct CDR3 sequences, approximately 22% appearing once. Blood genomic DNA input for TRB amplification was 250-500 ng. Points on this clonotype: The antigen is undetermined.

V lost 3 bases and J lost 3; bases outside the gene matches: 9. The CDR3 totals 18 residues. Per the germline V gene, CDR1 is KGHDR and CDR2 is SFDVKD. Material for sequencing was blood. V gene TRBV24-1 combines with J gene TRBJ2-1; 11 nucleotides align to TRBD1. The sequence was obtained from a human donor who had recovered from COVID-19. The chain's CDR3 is CATSDATRGTGGYNEQFF. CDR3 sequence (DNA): TGTGCCACCAGTGATGCCACCCGGGGGACAGGGGGCTACAATGAGCAGTTCTTC.